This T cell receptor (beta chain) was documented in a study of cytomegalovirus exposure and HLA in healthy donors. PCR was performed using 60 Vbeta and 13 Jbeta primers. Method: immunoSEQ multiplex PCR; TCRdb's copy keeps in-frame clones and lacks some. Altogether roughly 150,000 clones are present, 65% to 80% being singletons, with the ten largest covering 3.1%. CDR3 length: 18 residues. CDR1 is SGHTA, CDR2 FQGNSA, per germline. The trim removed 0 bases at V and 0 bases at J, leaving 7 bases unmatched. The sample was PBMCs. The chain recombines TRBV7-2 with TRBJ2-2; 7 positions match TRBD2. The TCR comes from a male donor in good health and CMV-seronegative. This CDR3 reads CASSLATTGLTNTGELFF. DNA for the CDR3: TGTGCCAGCAGCTTAGCCACGACGGGACTAACGAACACCGGGGAGCTGTTTTTT.